This is a list of T cell receptor beta chains from one sample in a study of human T cells and chemical hapten exposure. TCRdb fed the RACE reads into MiXCR, producing one record per CDR3 protein. Among approximately 79,000 distinct CDR3 sequences listed, over 6.5% were seen once. Sequenced material: whole blood. These receptors all come from a male donor in good health. Some clones in this sample may be carry-over from other donors' samples. The CDR3 runs from the conserved cysteine through the conserved F or W. Each record gives: CDR3 DNA, CDR3 protein, clone size, D gene, J gene, V gene. The D gene is left open where the match is weak. For some rows the clone size is stated as once, few or many, or as a class when expanded; others skip it.

TGTGCCAGCAGCTTTCTAGGAGCCCCCTACGAGCAGTACTTC | CASSFLGAPYEQYF | many | . | TRBJ2-7 | TRBV6-2/TRBV6-3
TGCGCCAGCAGCCAAGTTGCAGGGAGCTCCTACGAGCAGTACTTC | CASSQVAGSSYEQYF | many | . | TRBJ2-7 | TRBV4-1
TGTGCCAGCAGTTTATCCGACAGTGATCAGCCCCAGCATTTT | CASSLSDSDQPQHF | few | . | TRBJ1-5 | TRBV27
TGTGCCAGCAGGCGAGATAACTATGGCTACACCTTC | CASRRDNYGYTF | . | . | TRBJ1-2 | TRBV6-5
TGTGCCACCAGCACCGGCACGTACACCGGGGAGCTGTTTTTT | CATSTGTYTGELFF | . | . | TRBJ2-2 | TRBV15
TGTGCCAGCAGACCCACGAGGCCCCAAGCTAGCACAGATACGCAGTATTTT | CASRPTRPQASTDTQYF | . | . | TRBJ2-3 | TRBV12-3/TRBV12-4
TGCGCCAGCAGCCAAGACCGGGGGAGCAATCAGCCCCAGCATTTT | CASSQDRGSNQPQHF | . | . | TRBJ1-5 | TRBV4-3
TGCGCCAGCAGCCAAGATTACCCTGACAGGGGCCCGTCTCAGAACACCTTC | CASSQDYPDRGPSQNTF | . | TRBD1 | TRBJ1-2 | TRBV4-3
TGTGCCAGCAGCCAAGGGACAGGGGGCCCCAATGAGCAGTTCTTC | CASSQGTGGPNEQFF | few | TRBD1 | TRBJ2-1 | TRBV3-1
TGCGCCAGCAGCTTGTGGGACAGGGGGAATGAGCAGTTCTTC | CASSLWDRGNEQFF | many | TRBD1 | TRBJ2-1 | TRBV5-1
TGTGCCAGCAGCCCCTCCCCACAGAACACTGAAGCTTTCTTT | CASSPSPQNTEAFF | . | . | TRBJ1-1 | TRBV6-6
TGCGCCAGCAGCCAAGATGCGGCGCAGATGAACACTGAAGCTTTCTTT | CASSQDAAQMNTEAFF | few | . | TRBJ1-1 | TRBV4-1
TGTGCCAGCAGTTACGGGGGAGCAGCGAACACTGAAGCTTTCTTT | CASSYGGAANTEAFF | . | . | TRBJ1-1 | TRBV6-5
TGTGCCAGCAGCCTACGGACTAGCGGGGGCTCCTACAATGAGCAGTTCTTC | CASSLRTSGGSYNEQFF | few | TRBD2 | TRBJ2-1 | TRBV7-8
TGCAGCGTTGACGGGACGCCCTCTGAAGCTTTCTTT | CSVDGTPSEAFF | . | . | TRBJ1-1 | TRBV29-1
TGCGCCAGCAGCTTCTCGGCTAGGGCTGAAGCTTTCTTT | CASSFSARAEAFF | . | . | TRBJ1-1 | TRBV5-1
TGTGCTAGTGGTTTGCCTACAGGTGAAGCTTTCTTT | CASGLPTGEAFF | few | . | TRBJ1-1 | TRBV12-5
TGTGCCAGCAGTTACGGAGCAGGGGTCGAGCAGTACTTC | CASSYGAGVEQYF | few | . | TRBJ2-7 | TRBV6-6
TGTGCCAGCAGCTTAGCAACAGGGGGCCAGCAGTACTTC | CASSLATGGQQYF | few | TRBD1 | TRBJ2-7 | TRBV7-9
TGTGCCAGCAGTGAGGACAGCTCTGGGGCCAACGTCCTGACTTTC | CASSEDSSGANVLTF | many | . | TRBJ2-6 | TRBV6-1
TGTGCCAGCAGTTACTCGAGGAAAAAAATCGATCCAGGGTCGGCTTTCTTT | CASSYSRKKIDPGSAFF | many | . | TRBJ1-1 | TRBV6-5
TGTGCCAGCAGTCAAGGGACAGGGGGTAATCAGCCCCAGCATTTT | CASSQGTGGNQPQHF | . | TRBD1 | TRBJ1-5 | TRBV6-5
TGTGCCAGCAGTTACGGGCTAGGGAGCAATCAGCCCCAGCATTTT | CASSYGLGSNQPQHF | many | . | TRBJ1-5 | TRBV6-5
TGTCGGGGGGACCAGGAAAACACTGAAGCTTTCTTT | CRGDQENTEAFF | few | . | TRBJ1-1 | TRBV30
TGTGCCAGCATCTCAGCCCCGGGGAGGAGCGGAGGCACTGAAGCTTTCTTT | CASISAPGRSGGTEAFF | few | . | TRBJ1-1 | TRBV6-6
TGTGCCAGCAGTCTCAGGGCATCTGAAGCTTTCTTT | CASSLRASEAFF | few | . | TRBJ1-1 | TRBV2
TGCAGTGCTAGAGATTGGACTAGCGGGAGCGTCGCAGATACGCAGTATTTT | CSARDWTSGSVADTQYF | few | TRBD2 | TRBJ2-3 | TRBV20-1
TGTGCCAGCAGCTTTTCTAGGGGAGCCTACGAGCAGTACTTC | CASSFSRGAYEQYF | . | . | TRBJ2-7 | TRBV7-9
TGTGCCAGCAGTTTATATGCAGGCGGAAATCAGCCCCAGCATTTT | CASSLYAGGNQPQHF | few | . | TRBJ1-5 | TRBV27
TGTGCCAGCAGCTCCGGACCGGGAAACATTCAGTACTTC | CASSSGPGNIQYF | many | . | TRBJ2-4 | TRBV7-9
TGCAGTGCTAGACTAGCGGAAAATGAGCAGTTCTTC | CSARLAENEQFF | few | TRBD2 | TRBJ2-1 | TRBV20-1
TGTGCCATCAGTCAGCCGGACGGATCTCGCACAGATACGCAGTATTTT | CAISQPDGSRTDTQYF | . | . | TRBJ2-3 | TRBV10-3
TGTGCCAGCAGTCCCAGGACTAGAGGAGACGAGCAGTACTTC | CASSPRTRGDEQYF | few | TRBD2 | TRBJ2-7 | TRBV12-3/TRBV12-4
TGTGCCAGCACGTCGAGGACAGAGAACACTGAAGCTTTCTTT | CASTSRTENTEAFF | . | . | TRBJ1-1 | TRBV6-6
TGTGCCAGCACCGGGGGCGCGATGAACACCGGGGAGCTGTTTTTT | CASTGGAMNTGELFF | many | . | TRBJ2-2 | TRBV12-3/TRBV12-4
TGCGCCAGCAGCCAACAGACCGGCTACGAGCAGTACTTC | CASSQQTGYEQYF | . | . | TRBJ2-7 | TRBV4-1
TGTGCCAGCAGCTTAAGGCAGGGTGGGACCTACAATGAGCAGTTCTTC | CASSLRQGGTYNEQFF | many | . | TRBJ2-1 | TRBV7-9
TGTGCCAGCAGCACATGGACAGGGAGGGAGGAGACCCAGTACTTC | CASSTWTGREETQYF | few | . | TRBJ2-5 | TRBV7-6
TGCAGTGCTAGAGATCCCTATGCCACAGATACGCAGTATTTT | CSARDPYATDTQYF | many | . | TRBJ2-3 | TRBV20-1
TGTGCCAGCAGCCCCCTCGTGAGTGGCGGGAGGAATGAGCAGTTCTTC | CASSPLVSGGRNEQFF | few | TRBD2 | TRBJ2-1 | TRBV4-2
TGTACCAGCAGCCAAGAGGTAACCCCGGGACAGGGGAACTATGGCTACACCTTC | CTSSQEVTPGQGNYGYTF | . | TRBD1 | TRBJ1-2 | TRBV3-1